This T cell receptor beta chain was recorded in a study of human T cells and chemical hapten exposure. Stated time point: patch test 1, 2 weeks after DPC sensitization. Indicated treatment: therapeutic diphenylcyclopropenone sensitization with weekly scalp DPC. From whole blood left unfractionated, total RNA was extracted. Individual cDNA molecules had unique molecular identifiers attached to them by the library. TCRdb passed the RACE reads through MiXCR, listing each CDR3 protein once. The data contain around 99,000 distinct CDR3 sequences, around 11% of them singletons. Study-wide findings and caveats: Expanded TCRs made up significantly more big CDR3 similarity clusters than controls did. Unchanged with DPC sensitization were TCRs above 1 in 1000 frequency.

The V end lost 4 bases, the J end lost 5 bases, and 28 bases lay between the germline ends. The germline V gene encodes CDR1 LGHNA and CDR2 YSLEER. CDR3 size: 19 residues. The table lists this clonotype with a few counts. Antigen specificity is unknown. This TCR came from a woman aged 40-49 years with alopecia areata. Some clones in this sample may be carry-over from other donors' samples. The V and J genes are TRBV4-3 and TRBJ2-3; D could derive from TRBD1 or TRBD2 (7 bases each). This material consisted of whole blood, taken in connection with sensitization to the hapten diphenylcyclopropenone (DPC). The DNA for the CDR3 is TGCGCCAGCAGCCCCCGGCTTCTGGCAGGGGGGGGCGCAAAAGATACGCAGTATTTT. Translated: CASSPRLLAGGGAKDTQYF.